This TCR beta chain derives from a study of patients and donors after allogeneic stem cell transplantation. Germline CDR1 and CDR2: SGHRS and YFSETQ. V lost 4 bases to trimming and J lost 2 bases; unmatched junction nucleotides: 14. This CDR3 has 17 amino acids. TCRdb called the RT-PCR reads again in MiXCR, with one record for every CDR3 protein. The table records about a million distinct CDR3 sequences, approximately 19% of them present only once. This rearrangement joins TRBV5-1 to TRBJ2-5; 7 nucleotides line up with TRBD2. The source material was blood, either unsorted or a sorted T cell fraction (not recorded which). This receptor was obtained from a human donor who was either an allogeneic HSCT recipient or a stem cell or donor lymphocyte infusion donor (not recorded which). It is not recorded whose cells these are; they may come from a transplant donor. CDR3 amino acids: CASSRVLPGGNQETQYF. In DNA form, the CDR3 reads TGCGCCAGCAGCCGGGTCCTACCCGGGGGGAATCAAGAGACCCAGTACTTC. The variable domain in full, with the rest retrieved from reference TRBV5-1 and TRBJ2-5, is KAGVTQTPRYLIKTRGQQVTLSCSPISGHRSVSWYQQTPGQGLQFLFEYFSETQRNKGNFPGRFSGRQFSNSRSEMNVSTLELGDSALYLCASSRVLPGGNQETQYFGPGTRLLVL.